The 11 T cell receptor beta chains below come from one sample, sequenced in a study of identical twins. Each CDR3 protein gets one entry after TCRdb re-called the 5' RACE reads with MiXCR. The sample has 280,000 or so distinct CDR3 sequences, more than 6.5% seen once. In addition, the sample was reused for a study of yellow fever vaccine responses in identical twins.

Sequences were obtained from memory (CD45RO+) T cells sorted from blood. The source is a woman aged 18-29 years in good health.

This clonotype was counted a few times. CDR3 sequence reads: CASSLGTQYF. The CDR3 coding sequence is TGTGCCAGCAGCTTAGGTACGCAGTATTTT. The chain links TRBV11-2 to TRBJ2-3; no definite D call. Germline V lookup: CDR1 SGHAT, CDR2 FQNNGV. The CDR3 runs 10 residues. V dropped 1 base and J dropped 8 bases, with 1 base sitting between them.

The J gene is TRBJ1-6, the V gene TRBV5-1, with D perhaps matching TRBD1 (6 bases). The CDR3 extends over 15 amino acids. Germline V gene data show CDR1 as SGHRS and CDR2 as YFSETQ. Trimming pared 2 bases from V and 7 bases from J, leaving 13 bases between. DNA for the CDR3: TGCGCCAGCAGCTTAAGGGGGGCGGAAAATTCACCCCTCCACTTT. Translating gives CASSLRGAENSPLHF.

This chain links TRBV5-1 with TRBJ1-1; TRBD1 aligns across 8 bases. This CDR3 is built from 16 residues. Germline-derived CDR1 and CDR2 are SGHRS and YFSETQ. Trimming took 7 bases from V and 5 from J; bases not matched to a gene: 16. CDR3 DNA sequence: TGCGCCAGCTCACACGCAGGGGGCGAATTATGGACTGAAGCTTTCTTT. It is translated as CASSHAGGELWTEAFF.

The V and J genes are TRBV7-2 and TRBJ2-5; 8 positions agree with TRBD1. V lost 2 bases, J lost 5 bases, and 7 bases stayed unmatched. CDR3 length equals 15 residues. Per the germline V gene, CDR1 is SGHTA and CDR2 is FQGNSA. The DNA for the CDR3 is TGTGCCAGCAGCTTACTGGCAGGGGGCGAGGAGACCCAGTACTTC. Translated, it gives CASSLLAGGEETQYF.

The J gene is TRBJ2-2, the V gene TRBV10-3, with D possibly TRBD1 on 6 matching bases. The CDR3 is 17 amino acids. Germline lookup yields CDR1 ENHRY and CDR2 SYGVKD. V was clipped by 8 bases and J by 4 bases, with 23 bases between them. Here the CDR3 reads CAIGRGGVQGGTGELFF. CDR3 in DNA: TGTGCCATCGGGAGAGGGGGTGTACAGGGTGGCACCGGGGAGCTGTTTTTT.

With regard to this clonotype: This may be a read error: a much more frequent sequence differs by one nucleotide. This chain uses TRBV5-1 with TRBJ2-7; D uncertain. V dropped 2 bases and J dropped 0 bases, with 9 bases sitting between them. The CDR3 has 14 residues. Germline V CDR1 and CDR2: SGHRS, YFSETQ. CDR3 bases: TGCGCCAGCAGCTTCCGGTACGGCTCCTACGAGCAGTACTTC. As protein: CASSFRYGSYEQYF.

This sequence joins TRBV3-1 and TRBJ2-1; TRBD1 matches at 7 bases. Germline lookup yields CDR1 LGHDT and CDR2 YNNKEL (reference sequence). The CDR3 consists of 16 residues. After removal of 4 bases from V and 6 bases from J, the junction contained 12 bases not matched to a gene. This CDR3 reads CASSPSLGGLGNEQFF. The CDR3 DNA reads as TGTGCCAGCAGCCCCTCATTAGGGGGCTTAGGCAATGAGCAGTTCTTC.

This clonotype was seen a handful of times. The chain is built from TRBV6-1 and TRBJ2-7, with TRBD1 identical over 7 bases. Unmatched junction bases numbered 3, after V lost 0 bases and J lost 1 base. Germline V lookup: CDR1 MNHNS, CDR2 SASEGT. The CDR3 is 15 residues long. The CDR3 spells CASSEAGTESYEQYV. The CDR3, as DNA: TGTGCCAGCAGTGAAGCAGGGACAGAGTCCTACGAGCAGTACGTC.

The CDR3 DNA reads TGCAGTGCGGGGTCCGGAAACACCATATATTTT. Translation gives CSAGSGNTIYF. This sequence joins TRBV20-1 and TRBJ1-3; D remains ambiguous. V shed 6 bases and J shed 4 bases, with 7 bases lying between them. Germline assignment: CDR1 DFQATT and CDR2 SNEGSKA (reference sequence). CDR3 length: 11 amino acids.

This clonotype was recorded many times. The chain carries TRBV12-3 or TRBV12-4 and TRBJ1-4; D unclear. This CDR3 is built from 15 residues. Trimming stripped 3 bases from V and 4 bases from J, with 12 bases between. Here the CDR3 reads CASSLGSLNNEKLFF. DNA of the CDR3: TGTGCCAGCAGTTTGGGCAGCTTAAATAATGAAAAACTGTTTTTT.

This chain links TRBV7-3 with TRBJ2-2; 10 nucleotides line up with TRBD1. Trimming at V came to 1 base and at J to 4 bases, leaving 3 bases not matched to a gene. Per germline, CDR1 SGHTA and CDR2 FQGTGA. CDR3 length: 16 amino acids. CDR3 coding DNA: TGTGCCAGCAGCTTAAACCGGGACAGGGGCACCGGGGAGCTGTTTTTT. Translating it yields CASSLNRDRGTGELFF. Using reference TRBV7-3 and TRBJ2-2 for the parts outside the CDR3, the full variable domain is GAGVSQTPSNKVTEKGKYVELRCDPISGHTALYWYRQSLGQGPEFLIYFQGTGAADDSGLPNDRFFAVRPEGSVSTLKIQRTERGDSAVYLCASSLNRDRGTGELFFGEGSRLTVL.